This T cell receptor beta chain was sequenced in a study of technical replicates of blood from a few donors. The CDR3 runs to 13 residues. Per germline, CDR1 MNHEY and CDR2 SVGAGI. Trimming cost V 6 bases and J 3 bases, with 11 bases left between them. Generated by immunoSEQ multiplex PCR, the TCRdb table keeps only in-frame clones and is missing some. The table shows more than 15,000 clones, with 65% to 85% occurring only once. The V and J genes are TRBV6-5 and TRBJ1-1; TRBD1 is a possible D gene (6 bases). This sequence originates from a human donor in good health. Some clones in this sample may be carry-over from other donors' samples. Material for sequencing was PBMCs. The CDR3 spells CASSTTGYTEAFF. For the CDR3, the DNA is TGTGCCAGCAGCACCACAGGGTACACTGAAGCTTTCTTT.